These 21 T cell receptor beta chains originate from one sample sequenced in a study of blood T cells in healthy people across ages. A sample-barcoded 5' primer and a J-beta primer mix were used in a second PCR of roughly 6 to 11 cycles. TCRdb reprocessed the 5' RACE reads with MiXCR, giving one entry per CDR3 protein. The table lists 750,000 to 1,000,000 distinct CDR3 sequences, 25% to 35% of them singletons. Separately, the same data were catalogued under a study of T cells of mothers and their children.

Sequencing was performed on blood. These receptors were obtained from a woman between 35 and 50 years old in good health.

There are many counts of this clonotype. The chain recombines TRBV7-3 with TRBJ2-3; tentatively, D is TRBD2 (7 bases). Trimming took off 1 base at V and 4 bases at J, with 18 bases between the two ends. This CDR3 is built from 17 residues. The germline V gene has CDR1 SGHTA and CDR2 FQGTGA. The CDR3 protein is CASSLKPDGGAADTQYF. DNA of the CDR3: TGTGCCAGCAGCTTAAAACCCGATGGGGGGGCAGCAGATACGCAGTATTTT.

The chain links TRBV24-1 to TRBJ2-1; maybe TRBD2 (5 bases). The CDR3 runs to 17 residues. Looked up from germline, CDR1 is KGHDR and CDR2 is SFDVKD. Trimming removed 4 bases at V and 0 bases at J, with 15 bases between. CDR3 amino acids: CATSDNRPADSYNEQFF. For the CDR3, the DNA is TGTGCCACCAGTGACAATCGACCAGCGGACTCCTACAATGAGCAGTTCTTC.

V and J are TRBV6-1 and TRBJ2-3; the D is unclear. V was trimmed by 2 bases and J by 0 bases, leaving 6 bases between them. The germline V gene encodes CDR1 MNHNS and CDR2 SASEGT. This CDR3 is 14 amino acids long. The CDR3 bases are TGTGCCAGCAGTGAAAGCCAAAGCACAGATACGCAGTATTTT. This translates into CASSESQSTDTQYF.

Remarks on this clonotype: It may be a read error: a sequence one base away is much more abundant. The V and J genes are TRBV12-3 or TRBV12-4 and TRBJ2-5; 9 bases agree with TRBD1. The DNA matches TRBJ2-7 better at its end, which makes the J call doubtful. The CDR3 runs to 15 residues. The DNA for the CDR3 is TGTGCCAGCAGTCCGGGGACAGGGAGTACCGGCGAGCAGTACTTC. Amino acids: CASSPGTGSTGEQYF.

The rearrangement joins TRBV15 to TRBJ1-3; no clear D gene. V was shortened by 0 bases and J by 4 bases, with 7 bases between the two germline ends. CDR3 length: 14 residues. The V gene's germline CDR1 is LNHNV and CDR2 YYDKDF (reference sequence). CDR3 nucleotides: TGTGCCACCAGCAGAGATTCGGGGGGAAACACCATATATTTT. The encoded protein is CATSRDSGGNTIYF.

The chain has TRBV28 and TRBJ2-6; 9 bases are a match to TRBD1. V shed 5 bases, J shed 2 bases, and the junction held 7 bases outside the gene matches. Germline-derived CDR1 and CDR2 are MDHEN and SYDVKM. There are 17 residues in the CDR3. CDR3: CASSPDRGGPGANVLTF. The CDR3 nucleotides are TGTGCCAGCAGTCCGGACAGGGGAGGCCCTGGGGCCAACGTCCTGACTTTC.

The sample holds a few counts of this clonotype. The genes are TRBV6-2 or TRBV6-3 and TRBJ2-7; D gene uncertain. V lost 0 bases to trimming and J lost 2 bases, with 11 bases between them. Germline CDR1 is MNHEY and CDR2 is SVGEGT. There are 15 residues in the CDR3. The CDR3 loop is CASSYSVQATYEQYF. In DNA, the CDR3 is TGTGCCAGCAGTTACTCGGTCCAGGCGACCTACGAGCAGTACTTC.

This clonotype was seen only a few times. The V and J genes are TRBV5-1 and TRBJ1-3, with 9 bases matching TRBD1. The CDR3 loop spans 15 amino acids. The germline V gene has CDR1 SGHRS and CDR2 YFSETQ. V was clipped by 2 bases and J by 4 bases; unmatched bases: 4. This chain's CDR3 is CASSLDRGKGNTIYF. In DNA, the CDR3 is TGCGCCAGCAGCTTAGACAGGGGGAAAGGAAACACCATATATTTT. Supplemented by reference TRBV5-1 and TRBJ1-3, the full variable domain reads KAGVTQTPRYLIKTRGQQVTLSCSPISGHRSVSWYQQTPGQGLQFLFEYFSETQRNKGNFPGRFSGRQFSNSRSEMNVSTLELGDSALYLCASSLDRGKGNTIYFGEGSWLTVV.

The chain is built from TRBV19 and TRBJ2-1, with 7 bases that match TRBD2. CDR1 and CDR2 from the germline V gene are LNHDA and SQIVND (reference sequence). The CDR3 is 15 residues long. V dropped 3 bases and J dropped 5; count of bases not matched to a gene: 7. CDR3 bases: TGTGCCAGTAGTATGGGCAGCGGGGCCAACAATGAGCAGTTCTTC. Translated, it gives CASSMGSGANNEQFF.

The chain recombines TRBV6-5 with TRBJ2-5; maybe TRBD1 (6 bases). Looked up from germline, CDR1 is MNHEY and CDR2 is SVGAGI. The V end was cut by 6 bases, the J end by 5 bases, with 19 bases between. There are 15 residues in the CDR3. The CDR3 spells CASSPDSILRETQYF. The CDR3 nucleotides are TGTGCCAGCAGCCCGGACAGCATTCTGCGGGAGACCCAGTACTTC.

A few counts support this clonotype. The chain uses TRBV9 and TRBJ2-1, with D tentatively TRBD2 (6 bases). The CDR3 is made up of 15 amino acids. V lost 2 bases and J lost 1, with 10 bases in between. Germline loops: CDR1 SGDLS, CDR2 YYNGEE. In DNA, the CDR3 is TGTGCCAGCAGCGTCGGCGGGACGTCCTACAATGAGCAGTTCTTC. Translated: CASSVGGTSYNEQFF.

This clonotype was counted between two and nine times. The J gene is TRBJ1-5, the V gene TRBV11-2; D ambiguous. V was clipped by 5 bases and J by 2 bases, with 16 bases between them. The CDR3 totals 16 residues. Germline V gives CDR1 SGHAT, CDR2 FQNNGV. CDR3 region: CASSPGGRQRNQPQHF. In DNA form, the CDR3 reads TGTGCCAGCAGCCCCGGTGGCCGGCAGCGCAATCAGCCCCAGCATTTT.

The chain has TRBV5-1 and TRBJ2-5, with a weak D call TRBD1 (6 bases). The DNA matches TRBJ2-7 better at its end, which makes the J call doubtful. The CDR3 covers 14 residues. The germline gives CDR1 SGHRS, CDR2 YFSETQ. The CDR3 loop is CASSLQARGYEQYF. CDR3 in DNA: TGCGCCAGCAGCTTGCAAGCCAGGGGCTACGAGCAGTACTTC.

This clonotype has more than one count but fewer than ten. This CDR3 reads CSAKDTGYTF. CDR3 bases: TGCAGTGCTAAGGACACTGGCTACACCTTC. This chain uses TRBV20-1 with TRBJ1-2, with D perhaps matching TRBD1 (5 bases). The V end lost 4 bases, the J end lost 7 bases, and 7 bases lay between the germline ends. This CDR3 is 10 amino acids long. Per germline, CDR1 DFQATT and CDR2 SNEGSKA (reference sequence).

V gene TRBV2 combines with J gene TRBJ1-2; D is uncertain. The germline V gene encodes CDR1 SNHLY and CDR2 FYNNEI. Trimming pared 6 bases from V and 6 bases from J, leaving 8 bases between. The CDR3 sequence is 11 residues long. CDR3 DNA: TGTGCCAGCAGACAGAACGATGGCTACACCTTC. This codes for CASRQNDGYTF.

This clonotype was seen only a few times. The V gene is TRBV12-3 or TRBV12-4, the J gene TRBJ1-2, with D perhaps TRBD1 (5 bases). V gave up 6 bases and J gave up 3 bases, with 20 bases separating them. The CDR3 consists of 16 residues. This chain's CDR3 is CASSGVTEAADYGYTF. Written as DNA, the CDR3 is TGTGCCAGCAGCGGAGTGACAGAGGCGGCTGACTATGGCTACACCTTC.

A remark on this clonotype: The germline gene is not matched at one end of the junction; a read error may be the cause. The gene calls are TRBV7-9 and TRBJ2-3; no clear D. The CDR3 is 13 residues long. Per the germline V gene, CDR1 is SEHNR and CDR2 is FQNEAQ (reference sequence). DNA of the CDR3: TGTGCCAGCAGCTTAGACGTCACACATACGCAGTATTTT. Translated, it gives CASSLDVTHTQYF. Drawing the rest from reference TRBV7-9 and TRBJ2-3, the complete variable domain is DTGVSQNPRHKITKRGQNVTFRCDPISEHNRLYWYRQTLGQGPEFLTYFQNEAQLEKSRLLSDRFSAERPKGSFSTLEIQRTEQGDSAMYLCASSLDVTHTQYFGPGTRLTVL.

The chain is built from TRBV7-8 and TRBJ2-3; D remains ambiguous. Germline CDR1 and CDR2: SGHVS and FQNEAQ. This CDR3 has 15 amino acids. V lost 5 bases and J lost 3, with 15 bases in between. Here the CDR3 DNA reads TGTGCCAGCAGCCCAGGTATCATCTCAACAGATACGCAGTATTTT. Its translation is CASSPGIISTDTQYF. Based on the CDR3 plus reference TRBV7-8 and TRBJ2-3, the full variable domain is GAGVSQSPRYKVAKRGQDVALRCDPISGHVSLFWYQQALGQGPEFLTYFQNEAQLDKSGLPSDRFFAERPEGSVSTLKIQRTQQEDSAVYLCASSPGIISTDTQYFGPGTRLTVL.

CDR3: CASSSGRRGYDGYTF. CDR3 DNA: TGCGCCAGCAGCTCGGGCAGGAGAGGTTATGATGGCTACACCTTC. This sequence joins TRBV5-1 and TRBJ1-2, with D unclear. The CDR3 sequence is 15 residues long. The germline CDR1 and CDR2 sequences are SGHRS and YFSETQ. The V end lost 3 bases, the J end lost 6 bases, and 18 bases lay between the germline ends.

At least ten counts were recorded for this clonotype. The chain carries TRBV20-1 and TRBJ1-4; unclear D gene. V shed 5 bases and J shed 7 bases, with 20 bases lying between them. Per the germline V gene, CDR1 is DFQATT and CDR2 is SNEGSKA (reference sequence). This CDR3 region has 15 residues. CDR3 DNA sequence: TGCAGTGCTCCAAGGAGGGTCGCTACCGGTGAAAAACTGTTTTTT. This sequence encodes CSAPRRVATGEKLFF.

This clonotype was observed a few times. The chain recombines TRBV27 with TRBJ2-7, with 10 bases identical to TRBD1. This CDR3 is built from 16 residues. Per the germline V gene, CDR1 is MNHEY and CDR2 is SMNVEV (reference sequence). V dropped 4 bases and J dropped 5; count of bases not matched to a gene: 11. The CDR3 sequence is CASSSHGTGVSHEQYF. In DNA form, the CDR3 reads TGTGCCAGCAGTTCCCACGGGACAGGGGTTTCCCACGAGCAGTACTTC.